The entry that follows covers one T cell receptor beta chain sequence. The source of the sample is a study of blood T cell repertoires in COVID-19. Measured with immunoSEQ multiplex PCR; TCRdb has only the in-frame clones, and not every one. This sample yields about 60,000 clones, of which 88% are seen a single time; around 5% belongs to the top ten. The sequence derives from a man in his fifties or sixties with acute or convalescent COVID-19. The sample consisted of peripheral blood.

The CDR3 spells CASSNTGYNEQFF. For the CDR3, the DNA is TGTGCCAGCAGCAACACAGGGTACAATGAGCAGTTCTTC. The chain uses TRBV27 and TRBJ2-1; a possible D gene is TRBD1 (6 bases). With 6 bases removed from V and 4 bases from J, the gap between germline ends came to 10 bases. The CDR3 is 13 amino acids. CDR1 is MNHEY, CDR2 SMNVEV, per germline (reference sequence).